A selection of T cell receptor beta chains follows, all from one sample in a study of blood T cell repertoires in COVID-19. Sequenced by immunoSEQ multiplex PCR; TCRdb stores in-frame clones only, minus some. The sample includes roughly 120,000 clones, 88% of them seen just once. Sequencing used peripheral blood. Every receptor here comes from a woman between 50 and 59 years old with active or convalescent COVID-19. The CDR3 runs from the conserved cysteine through the conserved F or W. The D gene is left open where the match is weak. Clone size, where shown, is once, few, many, or a class for clones that have expanded.

clone size: once
J gene: TRBJ1-2
D gene: TRBD1
V gene: TRBV29-1
CDR3 protein: CSALYRGDGSGYTF
CDR3 DNA: TGCAGCGCCTTATACAGGGGCGACGGCAGTGGCTACACCTTC

clone size: NA
J gene: TRBJ2-7
D gene: TRBD1
V gene: TRBV28
CDR3 protein: CASKPDRVGAEQYF
CDR3 DNA: TGTGCCAGCAAACCGGACAGGGTAGGTGCCGAGCAGTACTTC

clone size: NA
J gene: TRBJ1-4
D gene: TRBD1
V gene: TRBV27
CDR3 protein: CASTTGDEKLFF
CDR3 DNA: TGTGCCAGCACCACAGGGGATGAAAAACTGTTTTTT

clone size: NA
J gene: TRBJ1-2
D gene: TRBD1
V gene: TRBV27
CDR3 protein: CASSEIPGQGLSSYGYTF
CDR3 DNA: TGTGCCAGCAGTGAAATACCGGGACAGGGTCTCTCTAGCTATGGCTACACCTTC

clone size: NA
J gene: TRBJ1-1
D gene: NA
V gene: TRBV5-1
CDR3 protein: CASSLDTRRAFF
CDR3 DNA: TGCGCCAGCAGCTTGGATACGAGGCGAGCTTTCTTT

clone size: NA
J gene: TRBJ2-7
D gene: NA
V gene: TRBV2
CDR3 protein: CASSEAGSYYEQYF
CDR3 DNA: TGTGCCAGCAGTGAGGCGGGGTCTTACTACGAGCAGTACTTC

clone size: NA
J gene: TRBJ1-2
D gene: TRBD1
V gene: TRBV27
CDR3 protein: CASSSDRAYGYTF
CDR3 DNA: TGTGCCAGCAGTTCAGACAGGGCCTATGGCTACACCTTC

clone size: once
J gene: TRBJ1-3
D gene: NA
V gene: TRBV7-9
CDR3 protein: CASTEGSGNTIYF
CDR3 DNA: TGTGCCAGCACCGAGGGCTCTGGAAACACCATATATTTT

clone size: NA
J gene: TRBJ2-5
D gene: NA
V gene: TRBV10-3
CDR3 protein: CAISKGGPQETQYF
CDR3 DNA: TGTGCCATCAGTAAGGGGGGGCCCCAAGAGACCCAGTACTTC

clone size: NA
J gene: TRBJ2-7
D gene: TRBD2
V gene: TRBV24-1
CDR3 protein: CATSDSQAGDEHEQYF
CDR3 DNA: TGTGCCACCAGTGATTCCCAAGCGGGAGACGAGCACGAGCAGTACTTC

clone size: NA
J gene: TRBJ1-2
D gene: TRBD1
V gene: TRBV28
CDR3 protein: CASGGTGGGYGYTF
CDR3 DNA: TGTGCCAGCGGCGGGACAGGGGGCGGCTATGGCTACACCTTC

clone size: NA
J gene: TRBJ1-3
D gene: TRBD1
V gene: TRBV27
CDR3 protein: CASSSTGVGNTIYF
CDR3 DNA: TGTGCCAGCAGTTCGACAGGGGTGGGAAACACCATATATTTT

clone size: NA
J gene: TRBJ2-5
D gene: NA
V gene: TRBV29-1
CDR3 protein: CSVGNSGSGETQYF
CDR3 DNA: TGCAGCGTTGGAAATTCCGGGTCGGGGGAGACCCAGTACTTC

clone size: NA
J gene: TRBJ1-6
D gene: NA
V gene: TRBV4-2
CDR3 protein: CASSKKNMAGRPHNSPLHF
CDR3 DNA: TGTGCCAGCAGCAAAAAAAATATGGCAGGCCGGCCCCATAATTCACCCCTCCACTTT

clone size: NA
J gene: TRBJ2-1
D gene: TRBD2
V gene: TRBV30
CDR3 protein: CAWTSGRSYNEQFF
CDR3 DNA: TGTGCCTGGACTAGCGGGCGCTCCTACAATGAGCAGTTCTTC

clone size: NA
J gene: TRBJ2-1
D gene: TRBD2
V gene: TRBV3-1/TRBV3-2
CDR3 protein: CASSQVSGMVFF
CDR3 DNA: TGTGCCAGCAGCCAAGTTAGCGGGATGGTGTTCTTC

clone size: few
J gene: TRBJ2-1
D gene: TRBD1
V gene: TRBV7-2
CDR3 protein: CASSPGTGGDEQFF
CDR3 DNA: TGTGCCAGCAGCCCCGGGACAGGGGGCGATGAGCAGTTCTTC

clone size: NA
J gene: TRBJ2-1
D gene: NA
V gene: TRBV7-2
CDR3 protein: CATKFNAGNYNEQFF
CDR3 DNA: TGTGCCACCAAGTTTAATGCGGGTAACTACAATGAGCAGTTCTTC

clone size: NA
J gene: TRBJ1-1
D gene: NA
V gene: TRBV11-2
CDR3 protein: CASSWESGTEAFF
CDR3 DNA: TGTGCCAGCAGCTGGGAGTCGGGCACTGAAGCTTTCTTT

clone size: NA
J gene: TRBJ2-7
D gene: NA
V gene: TRBV7-9
CDR3 protein: CASSSVGGEQYF
CDR3 DNA: TGTGCCAGCAGCTCAGTGGGGGGCGAGCAGTACTTC

clone size: NA
J gene: TRBJ1-1
D gene: TRBD1
V gene: TRBV10-3
CDR3 protein: CAIRDRGEGEAFF
CDR3 DNA: TGTGCCATCAGGGACAGGGGTGAGGGTGAAGCTTTCTTT

clone size: NA
J gene: TRBJ1-1
D gene: TRBD1
V gene: TRBV6-5
CDR3 protein: CASATGGSAEAFF
CDR3 DNA: TGTGCCAGCGCCACAGGGGGATCAGCTGAAGCTTTCTTT

clone size: once
J gene: TRBJ2-2
D gene: TRBD2
V gene: TRBV28
CDR3 protein: CASTPGLAGGRELFF
CDR3 DNA: TGTGCCAGCACCCCGGGACTAGCGGGAGGGAGGGAGCTGTTTTTT

clone size: NA
J gene: TRBJ1-2
D gene: NA
V gene: TRBV28
CDR3 protein: CASSSPLIGRSYGYTF
CDR3 DNA: TGTGCCAGCAGTTCCCCCTTAATAGGGAGGAGTTATGGCTACACCTTC

clone size: NA
J gene: TRBJ1-5
D gene: NA
V gene: TRBV7-3
CDR3 protein: CASSLDPRGPQHF
CDR3 DNA: TGTGCCAGCAGCCTTGACCCAAGAGGGCCCCAGCATTTT

clone size: NA
J gene: TRBJ2-4
D gene: TRBD1
V gene: TRBV7-2
CDR3 protein: CASSSSRGRSNIQYF
CDR3 DNA: TGTGCCAGCAGCTCTTCCAGGGGGCGATCAAACATTCAGTACTTC